These 24 T cell receptor beta chains came from one sample sequenced in a study of blood T cells in healthy people across ages. The authors ran a second PCR of about 6 to 12 cycles using a sample-barcoded 5' primer and a J-beta primer mix. TCRdb ran MiXCR on the 5' RACE reads and lists one entry per CDR3 protein. This sample has approximately 810,000 distinct CDR3 sequences, with 29% found just once. Sequencing was performed on blood. These receptors all come from an elderly woman in good health.

This clonotype has at least ten counts. A much larger clonotype is one base distant, so this may be a read error. Here the CDR3 DNA reads TGTGCCAGCAGCGTCGGGGGGAGCTCCTACAATGAGCAGTACTTC. This sequence encodes CASSVGGSSYNEQYF. The V call is TRBV9, the J call TRBJ2-1, with 7 positions matching TRBD2. The J call may be faulty, since TRBJ2-7 better matches the DNA end. This CDR3 contains 15 residues. Germline lookup yields CDR1 SGDLS and CDR2 YYNGEE.

V is TRBV2 and J is TRBJ2-5, with TRBD2 matching 8 bases. Near its end, the DNA agrees better with TRBJ2-1, so the J call may be wrong. The CDR3 is 16 amino acids. Germline V gene lookup returns CDR1 SNHLY and CDR2 FYNNEI. The chain's CDR3 is CASNPGGGGYQETQFF. CDR3 nucleotides: TGTGCCAGCAACCCTGGAGGCGGGGGGTACCAAGAGACCCAGTTCTTC.

As concerns this clonotype: The junction and the germline gene differ at one end; a read error may be behind it. The chain recombines TRBV20-1 with TRBJ1-1; D is perhaps TRBD1 (6 bases). The CDR3 contains 14 residues. Germline CDR1 and CDR2: DFQATT and SNEGSKA (reference sequence). The CDR3 is CGARDSRGIGEAFF. In nucleotides, the CDR3 is TGCGGTGCTAGAGATAGCAGGGGTATTGGGGAAGCTTTCTTT.

This sequence joins TRBV4-3 and TRBJ1-3; D is uncertain. CDR3 size: 14 residues. The germline CDR1 and CDR2 sequences are LGHNA and YSLEER. The V gene lost 0 bases and the J gene lost 2 bases, with 5 bases spanning the gap. The CDR3 nucleotides read TGCGCCAGCAGCCAAGAGGTAGCTGGAAACACCATATATTTT. This gives the protein CASSQEVAGNTIYF.

This clonotype was recorded only once. The chain couples TRBV20-1 to TRBJ1-1; TRBD1 matches at 7 bases. The trim removed 7 bases at V and 6 bases at J, leaving 11 bases unmatched. The germline V gene encodes CDR1 DFQATT and CDR2 SNEGSKA (reference sequence). The CDR3 sequence is 13 residues long. CDR3: CSVTQTGSAEAFF. CDR3 coding DNA: TGCAGTGTTACGCAGACAGGGTCCGCTGAAGCTTTCTTT.

This clonotype was observed at least ten times. The J gene is TRBJ2-7, the V gene TRBV5-5; D could derive from TRBD1 or TRBD2 (5 bases each). Trimming stripped 0 bases from V and 0 bases from J, with 16 bases between. Germline V gene lookup returns CDR1 SGHKS and CDR2 YYEKEE (reference sequence). The length of the CDR3 is 17 residues. The CDR3 reads CASSLVVWGLSSYEQYF. In DNA, the CDR3 is TGTGCCAGCAGCTTGGTAGTGTGGGGGTTAAGCTCCTACGAGCAGTACTTC.

This clonotype turned up a few times. This clone may be a read error of a much larger clone one base away. This chain joins TRBV7-9 and TRBJ2-7; D unclear. The CDR3 totals 11 residues. Trimming stripped 7 bases from V and 7 bases from J, with 11 bases between. Looked up from germline, CDR1 is SEHNR and CDR2 is FQNEAQ (reference sequence). The CDR3 DNA is TGTGCCAGCACCTCCTTCCGTGAGCAGTACTTC. This translates into CASTSFREQYF.

There are many counts of this clonotype. The chain is built from TRBV12-3 or TRBV12-4 and TRBJ2-1, with 9 bases identical to TRBD2. V was clipped by 6 bases and J by 14 bases; unmatched bases: 8. CDR3 length: 12 amino acids. The CDR3 spells CASSTAGGPEFF. CDR3 DNA sequence: TGTGCCAGCAGCACCGCGGGGGGGCCGGAGTTCTTC.

The chain couples TRBV10-3 to TRBJ2-2, with D tentatively TRBD1 (5 bases). Per germline, CDR1 ENHRY and CDR2 SYGVKD. This CDR3 contains 13 residues. V was clipped by 0 bases and J by 11 bases, with 10 bases between them. The CDR3 loop reads CAISESTVGELFF. The DNA of the CDR3 is TGTGCCATCAGTGAGTCGACAGTCGGAGAGCTGTTTTTT.

V and J are TRBV5-1 and TRBJ2-1; 9 bases are a match to TRBD2. The germline V gene has CDR1 SGHRS and CDR2 YFSETQ. The CDR3 spans 16 residues. The V segment lost 0 bases and the J segment 3 bases; nucleotides outside the gene matches: 4. This CDR3 is CASSLASGEFYNEQFF. For the CDR3, the DNA is TGCGCCAGCAGCTTGGCTAGCGGGGAATTCTACAATGAGCAGTTCTTC.

This clonotype was seen once. The gene calls are TRBV20-1 and TRBJ2-1; D is uncertain. Germline CDR1 reads DFQATT; CDR2 reads SNEGSKA (reference sequence). V dropped 0 bases and J dropped 8 bases, with 17 bases sitting between them. The CDR3 is made up of 15 amino acids. CDR3: CSARDPATRIHEQFF. In DNA form, the CDR3 reads TGCAGTGCTAGAGATCCGGCTACAAGGATCCATGAGCAGTTCTTC.

V gene TRBV9 combines with J gene TRBJ2-2, with 8 bases aligning to TRBD1. The CDR3 totals 15 residues. From germline, CDR1 is SGDLS and CDR2 YYNGEE. The junction had 6 bases not matched to a gene; V was cut back by 4 bases and J by 4 bases. The CDR3 is CASSIRQGFTGELFF. CDR3 in DNA: TGTGCCAGCAGCATCCGACAGGGGTTCACCGGGGAGCTGTTTTTT.

This chain joins TRBV18 and TRBJ1-1; D remains unclear. CDR1 is KGHSH, CDR2 LQKENI, per germline. The V gene lost 4 bases and the J gene lost 1 base, with 7 bases spanning the gap. The CDR3 extends over 13 amino acids. This CDR3 is CASSRETNTEAFF. Written as DNA, the CDR3 is TGTGCCAGCTCACGCGAAACGAACACTGAAGCTTTCTTT. Complete variable domain (other parts from reference TRBV18 and TRBJ1-1): NAGVMQNPRHLVRRRGQEARLRCSPMKGHSHVYWYRQLPEEGLKFMVYLQKENIIDESGMPKERFSAEFPKEGPSILRIQQVVRGDSAAYFCASSRETNTEAFFGQGTRLTVV.

This clonotype was counted many times. The CDR3 DNA is TGCAGTGCTCTCAGATCTGGGACAGGGGTGAGTGAGCAGTACTTC. Protein sequence: CSALRSGTGVSEQYF. The chain employs TRBV20-1 and TRBJ2-5, with 10 bases matching TRBD1. The germline gives CDR1 DFQATT, CDR2 SNEGSKA (reference sequence). J was trimmed by 11 bases and V by 5 bases; bases with no gene match: 17. The CDR3 covers 15 residues.

This clonotype has ten or more counts. For the CDR3, the DNA is TGTGCCAGCAGTTACTCAAGTGGCCGTGGGGGGGCCCACAATGAGCAGTTCTTC. As protein: CASSYSSGRGGAHNEQFF. V usage is TRBV6-5 and J usage is TRBJ2-1; possible D gene TRBD2, 7 bases. This CDR3 region has 18 residues. Between the trimmed V and J ends, which lost 0 bases and 5 bases, there was a span of 20 bases. CDR1 and CDR2 (germline): MNHEY, SVGAGI.

There are many counts of this clonotype. This chain connects TRBV12-3 or TRBV12-4 to TRBJ2-7; D not certain. TRBJ2-5 explains the end of the DNA better; the J call may be wrong. The length of the CDR3 is 14 residues. The CDR3 protein is CASSSGGSSVTQYF. DNA for the CDR3: TGTGCCAGCAGTTCCGGCGGATCTAGTGTGACCCAGTACTTC.

This clonotype was counted a few times. This chain connects TRBV18 to TRBJ2-5; D gene unclear. Germline loops: CDR1 KGHSH, CDR2 LQKENI. The V gene lost 0 bases and the J gene lost 7 bases, with 9 bases spanning the gap. CDR3 length: 13 amino acids. Here the CDR3 reads CASSPPATRTQYF. CDR3 in DNA: TGTGCCAGCTCACCACCAGCCACCCGGACCCAGTACTTC.

There are many counts of this clonotype. The V call is TRBV6-5, the J call TRBJ2-3; D may be TRBD2 (5 bases). The V gene's germline CDR1 is MNHEY and CDR2 SVGAGI. The CDR3 is made up of 15 amino acids. V lost 6 bases, J lost 0 bases, and 13 bases lay in between. The CDR3: CASSRSWTSTDTQYF. Written as DNA, the CDR3 is TGTGCCAGCAGCCGTAGCTGGACTAGCACAGATACGCAGTATTTT.

This clonotype was counted many times. The CDR3 region is CATSAPQEDTQYF. CDR3 in DNA: TGTGCCACCAGTGCCCCGCAAGAGGATACGCAGTATTTT. The chain recombines TRBV24-1 with TRBJ2-3; D not certain. V was shortened by 5 bases and J by 6 bases, with 11 bases between the two germline ends. Looked up from germline, CDR1 is KGHDR and CDR2 is SFDVKD. The CDR3 is 13 amino acids.

V is TRBV5-1 and J is TRBJ2-2; 8 nucleotides align to TRBD2. This CDR3 contains 17 residues. V dropped 0 bases and J dropped 0; count of bases not matched to a gene: 4. Germline assignment: CDR1 SGHRS and CDR2 YFSETQ. The CDR3: CASSLVAGGANTGELFF. Here the CDR3 DNA reads TGCGCCAGCAGCTTGGTCGCGGGGGGCGCGAACACCGGGGAGCTGTTTTTT.

V and J are TRBV7-2 and TRBJ2-3; 7 positions agree with TRBD2. The CDR3 is 14 residues long. The V segment lost 8 bases and the J segment 2 bases; nucleotides outside the gene matches: 7. The germline V gene has CDR1 SGHTA and CDR2 FQGNSA. CDR3 in amino acids: CASGSGTNTDTQYF. Here the CDR3 DNA reads TGTGCCAGCGGGTCCGGGACTAACACAGATACGCAGTATTTT.

This clonotype was detected many times. The chain links TRBV5-1 to TRBJ2-7, with 8 positions matching TRBD2. Germline CDR1 is SGHRS and CDR2 is YFSETQ. V trimming: 4 bases; J trimming: 1 base; junction bases outside the gene matches: 4. CDR3 length equals 14 residues. The CDR3 is CASSPSGGSYEQYF. In DNA form, the CDR3 reads TGCGCCAGCAGCCCCAGCGGGGGATCCTACGAGCAGTACTTC.

This clonotype was picked up a small number of times. This chain joins TRBV30 and TRBJ2-7, with TRBD1 identical over 8 bases. Germline V gene sequence: CDR1 GTSNPN, CDR2 SVGIG (reference sequence). V shed 4 bases, J shed 5 bases, and the junction held 4 bases outside the gene matches. The length of the CDR3 is 12 residues. The CDR3 protein is CAWTAGGNEQYF. CDR3 nucleotides: TGTGCCTGGACCGCAGGGGGCAACGAGCAGTACTTC.

A note on this clonotype: With a much larger clone just one base away, this may be a read error. The genes are TRBV5-1 and TRBJ1-1; TRBD1 agrees at 9 bases. The CDR3 contains 18 residues. The J segment lost 1 base and the V segment lost 4 bases, leaving 14 bases of the junction unmatched. Germline V CDR1 and CDR2: SGHRS, YFSETQ. The DNA for the CDR3 is TGCGCCAGCAGCCTAACGGACAGGGGCAATGTATGGAACACTGAAGCTTTCTTT. Protein product: CASSLTDRGNVWNTEAFF.